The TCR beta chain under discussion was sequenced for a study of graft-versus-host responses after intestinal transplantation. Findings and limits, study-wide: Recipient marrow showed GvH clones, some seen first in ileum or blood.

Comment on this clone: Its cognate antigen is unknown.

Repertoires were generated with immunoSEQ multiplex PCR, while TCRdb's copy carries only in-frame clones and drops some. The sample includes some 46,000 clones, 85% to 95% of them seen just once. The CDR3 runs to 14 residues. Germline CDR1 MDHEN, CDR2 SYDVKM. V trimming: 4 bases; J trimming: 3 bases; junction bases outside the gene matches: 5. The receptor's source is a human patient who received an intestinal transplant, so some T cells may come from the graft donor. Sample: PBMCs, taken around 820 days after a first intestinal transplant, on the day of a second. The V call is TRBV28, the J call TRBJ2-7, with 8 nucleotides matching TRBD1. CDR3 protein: CASSSRDRYYEQYF. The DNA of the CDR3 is TGTGCCAGCAGTTCCCGGGACAGGTACTACGAGCAGTACTTC.